This TCR beta chain was retrieved from a study of T-cell reconstitution after alpha-beta-depleted transplantation in children. General observations from the study: Newly made T cells mostly supplied T-cell counts and diversity one year after transplant. Elevated TCRbeta diversity at day 60 was traced, in some patients, to surviving recipient T cells and thymic progenitors. Two months or so post-transplant, alpha-beta T cells reportedly derived from several hundred expanded graft clones.

From germline, CDR1 is SGHRS and CDR2 YFSETQ. This CDR3 comprises 15 residues. V was shortened by 0 bases and J by 4 bases, with 11 bases between the two germline ends. This clonotype was observed at least ten times. Antigen specificity is unknown. A library of TCRbeta sequences, prepared with unique molecular identifiers, was generated. TCRdb itself ran the PCR reads through MiXCR, one entry per CDR3 protein. The sample has 60,000 to 70,000 distinct CDR3 sequences, roughly 4.9% seen once. This chain uses TRBV5-1 with TRBJ2-1, with a tentative D call TRBD1 (5 bases). The TCR was taken from a boy in the first two years of life who had a stem cell transplant for acute myeloid leukemia, so the T cells may come from the graft donor. The input for sequencing was PBMCs, mostly from graft donor cells, taken 180 days after TCRalphabeta/CD19-depleted stem cell transplant. CDR3 residues: CASSLVGARYNEQFF. The CDR3 nucleotides are TGCGCCAGCAGCTTGGTTGGGGCGCGGTACAATGAGCAGTTCTTC. The variable domain in full, with the rest retrieved from reference TRBV5-1 and TRBJ2-1, is KAGVTQTPRYLIKTRGQQVTLSCSPISGHRSVSWYQQTPGQGLQFLFEYFSETQRNKGNFPGRFSGRQFSNSRSEMNVSTLELGDSALYLCASSLVGARYNEQFFGPGTRLTVL.